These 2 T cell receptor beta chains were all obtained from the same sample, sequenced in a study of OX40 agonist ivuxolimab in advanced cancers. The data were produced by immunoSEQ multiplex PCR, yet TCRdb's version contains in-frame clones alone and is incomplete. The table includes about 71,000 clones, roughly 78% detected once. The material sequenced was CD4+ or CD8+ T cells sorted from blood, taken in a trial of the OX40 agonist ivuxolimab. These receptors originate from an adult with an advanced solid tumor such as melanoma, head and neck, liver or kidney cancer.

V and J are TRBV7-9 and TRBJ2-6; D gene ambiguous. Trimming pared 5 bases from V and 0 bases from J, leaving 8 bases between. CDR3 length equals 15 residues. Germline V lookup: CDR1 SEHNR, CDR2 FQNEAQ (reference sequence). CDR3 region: CASSQWGSGANVLTF. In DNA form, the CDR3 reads TGTGCCAGCAGCCAATGGGGCTCTGGGGCCAACGTCCTGACTTTC.

In DNA, the CDR3 is TGTGCCAGCAGTCGACCACTAGCGGGTCCCACAGATACGCAGTATTTT. Its translation: CASSRPLAGPTDTQYF. This chain links TRBV7-2 with TRBJ2-3; 9 bases map to TRBD2. V gave up 6 bases and J gave up 2 bases; unmatched junction bases: 9. Germline assignment: CDR1 SGHTA and CDR2 FQGNSA. The CDR3 loop spans 16 amino acids.